This T cell receptor (beta chain) was captured in a study of Ad26.COV2.S vaccination and SARS-CoV-2 variants. Measured with immunoSEQ multiplex PCR; TCRdb has only the in-frame clones, and not every one. The sample shows some 190,000 clones, 70% to 90% of them seen only once. This CDR3 region has 15 residues. V lost 2 bases and J 4 bases, leaving 13 bases between the germline ends. The germline V gene has CDR1 SGHKS and CDR2 YYEKEE (reference sequence). Study-level findings and limits: Placebo recipients had lower spike-specific TCR breadth than vaccine recipients.

Turning to this clone: Its antigen is undetermined.

The chain carries TRBV5-5 and TRBJ2-1; TRBD2 might be the D (6 bases). This material consisted of peripheral blood, taken after recovery from COVID-19. This receptor was taken from a human donor who had recovered from COVID-19. For the CDR3, the DNA is TGTGCCAGCAGCTTCCGACTAGGCGGTTACAATGAGCAGTTCTTC. Encoded protein: CASSFRLGGYNEQFF.